This T cell receptor (beta chain) was recorded in a study of T cells in localized non-small cell lung cancer. The V gene end was trimmed by 1 base and the J gene end by 4 bases; junction bases not matched to a gene: 7. The CDR3 sequence is 16 residues long. Germline lookup yields CDR1 MDHEN and CDR2 SYDVKM. Study-wide results and limits: The study found T cell clonality highest in uninvolved adjacent lung, above tumor.

Sequencing was performed with immunoSEQ multiplex PCR; in TCRdb, only in-frame clones are kept and a portion is missing. This sample has 20,000 to 30,000 clones, with more than 65% found just once. As concerns this clone: Its antigen is unidentified.

The rearrangement links TRBV28 to TRBJ2-1; 7 nucleotides align to TRBD2. The sample consisted of peripheral blood, taken before any cancer treatment. The source is a man aged 40-75 years with stage III squamous cell lung carcinoma. Written as DNA, the CDR3 is TGTGCCAGCAGTTTATTTGGAGCGGGAACGTACAATGAGCAGTTCTTC. It codes for CASSLFGAGTYNEQFF.